This T cell receptor (beta chain) came from a study of CD8+CD57+ T cells in acquired aplastic anemia. By flow cytometry, patients selected for sequencing had shown an expansion of CD8+CD57+ cells. Among the patients, all had severe acquired aplastic anemia. This CDR3 spans 15 amino acids. Trimming cost V 6 bases and J 5 bases; bases outside gene matches: 9. Germline V CDR1 and CDR2: MGHDK, SYGVNS. The use of genomic DNA as template underpinned the TCR beta VDJ and CDR3 profiling. TCRdb called the reads again in MiXCR, with one record for every CDR3 protein. The sample holds 150,000 or so distinct CDR3 sequences, roughly half seen once. This clonotype was seen a handful of times.

This TCR derives from a human donor with aplastic anemia. Sequenced sample: sorted CD4+, CD8+, or CD8+CD57+ T cells (not recorded which) from PBMCs. The chain is built from TRBV25-1 and TRBJ2-3; the match to TRBD1 covers 9 bases. In DNA, the CDR3 is TGTGCCAGCAGACCCGACAGGGGGAGAGGAGATACGCAGTATTTT. It is translated as CASRPDRGRGDTQYF.